One T cell receptor beta chain is described in this entry. The target antigen is unknown. Alongside a J-beta primer mix, a sample-barcoded 5' primer served in a second PCR lasting about 7 to 11 cycles. With 12 random nucleotides, a template-switch adaptor tagged each individual cDNA molecule. TCRdb re-called the 5' RACE reads through MiXCR, storing one row per CDR3 protein. The repertoire holds 1.5 million to 2 million distinct CDR3 sequences, about 28% seen once, with 7.7% in the top ten. The germline V and J ends were trimmed by 5 bases and 2 bases, with 9 bases remaining between them. The CDR3 has 13 amino acids. Germline assignment: CDR1 SQVTM and CDR2 ANQGSEA. The sample originates from a study of blood T cells in healthy people across ages. The study, taken as a whole, reports: A strong correlation between TCR beta diversity and naive T cell percentage was seen.

The sequenced sample was blood. The chain uses TRBV29-1 and TRBJ2-2; D is undetermined. The sequence came from a woman under 40 in good health. The CDR3 sequence: CSVTQLNTGELFF. In nucleotides, the CDR3 is TGCAGCGTTACACAGCTTAACACCGGGGAGCTGTTTTTT.